The 3 T cell receptor beta chains listed next were all sequenced from one sample in a study of tumor-infiltrating lymphocytes in primary liver carcinoma. Out of unsorted whole blood came the blood RNA, and germline DNA was extracted as well. Making TCR beta cDNA involved approximately 530 ng total RNA and a constant-region primer. Sequencing libraries for TCR beta derived from three nested multiplex PCR rounds that used slightly modified ARM-PCR. Primers for the first two PCR rounds were TRBV1-TRBV30 forward primers and a C-beta reverse primer (approximately 9 cycles per round). In TCRdb, the multiplex PCR reads were re-called with MiXCR into one record per CDR3 protein. Of a few hundred thousand distinct CDR3 sequences in the sample, around 50% were seen once. Sample: peripheral blood. These receptor sequences come from a woman aged 25 to 39 with primary liver carcinoma and hepatitis B virus infection.

Comments on this clonotype: The junction and the germline gene differ at one end; a read error may be behind it. V is TRBV4-1 and J is TRBJ2-7; D is uncertain. This CDR3 comprises 15 residues. Germline CDR1 MGHRA, CDR2 YSYEKL. The DNA of the CDR3 is TGCGCCAGCATCCAAGACGGCTTGAGTTCCTACGAGCAGTACTTC. Protein: CASIQDGLSSYEQYF.

This clonotype was counted once. The rearrangement links TRBV4-2 to TRBJ2-7, with a possible D match to TRBD2 (5 bases). V lost 7 bases and J lost 2, with 12 bases in between. Germline assignment: CDR1 LGHNA and CDR2 YNFKEQ. The CDR3 has 13 residues. The CDR3 here is CASNRELAYEQYF. The CDR3 DNA reads TGTGCCAGCAACCGAGAACTAGCCTACGAGCAGTACTTC.

This clonotype was observed many times. The chain carries TRBV6-1 and TRBJ1-5, with D perhaps TRBD1 (5 bases). V was clipped by 6 bases and J by 5 bases, with 14 bases between them. There are 14 residues in the CDR3. From germline, CDR1 is MNHNS and CDR2 SASEGT. The CDR3 DNA reads as TGTGCCAGCAGGTACCGTGGGGCACATCAGCCCCAGCATTTT. Encoded protein: CASRYRGAHQPQHF.